A single sample is the source of the 13 T cell receptor beta chains below, sequenced in a study of cytomegalovirus exposure and HLA in healthy donors. The PCR made use of 60 Vbeta and 13 Jbeta primers. Generated by immunoSEQ multiplex PCR, the TCRdb table keeps only in-frame clones and is missing some. The data contain nearly 95,000 clones, 7.5% to 8.5% of them singletons. Material: PBMCs. The receptors come from a man between 45 and 60 years old in good health and CMV-seronegative.

V gene TRBV9 combines with J gene TRBJ2-1; 7 positions match TRBD1. J was trimmed by 7 bases and V by 0 bases; bases with no gene match: 4. Germline-derived CDR1 and CDR2 are SGDLS and YYNGEE. The CDR3 length is 14 residues. As DNA, the CDR3 is TGTGCCAGCAGCGTAGAACAACAGGGGAATGAGCAGTTCTTC. Residues: CASSVEQQGNEQFF.

V and J are TRBV19 and TRBJ2-1; D is ambiguous. The CDR3 contains 15 residues. From germline, CDR1 is LNHDA and CDR2 SQIVND (reference sequence). V was trimmed by 1 base and J by 4 bases, leaving 11 bases between them. The CDR3 spells CASSIVQSIYNEQFF. The CDR3 nucleotides are TGTGCCAGTAGTATAGTGCAGTCAATTTACAATGAGCAGTTCTTC.

The chain combines TRBV30 with TRBJ2-2; 12 nucleotides align to TRBD2. The junction had 0 bases not matched to a gene; V was cut back by 3 bases and J by 4 bases. The CDR3 is made up of 14 amino acids. Germline V CDR1 and CDR2: GTSNPN, SVGIG (reference sequence). CDR3 protein: CAWRGLAGTGELFF. The CDR3 nucleotides read TGTGCCTGGAGGGGACTAGCGGGCACCGGGGAGCTGTTTTTT.

The J gene is TRBJ2-1, the V gene TRBV4-3; TRBD1 agrees at 8 bases. V was pared by 2 bases and J by 7 bases, with 4 bases of the junction left unmatched. This CDR3 is 14 amino acids long. CDR1 is LGHNA, CDR2 YSLEER, per germline. The CDR3 nucleotides read TGCGCCAGCAGCCAAACAGACAGGGGAAATGAGCAGTTCTTC. This sequence encodes CASSQTDRGNEQFF.

CDR3 sequence reads: CSVQIGLAGVSFGEQYF. CDR3 coding DNA: TGCAGCGTTCAAATAGGACTAGCGGGAGTATCTTTTGGCGAGCAGTACTTC. The chain is built from TRBV29-1 and TRBJ2-7; 13 bases map to TRBD2. Germline CDR1 is SQVTM and CDR2 is ANQGSEA. V lost 5 bases, J lost 6 bases, and 16 bases stayed unmatched. CDR3 length equals 17 residues.

This clone turned up a few times. The chain links TRBV2 to TRBJ2-7; 8 positions match TRBD2. V trimming: 4 bases; J trimming: 6 bases; junction bases outside the gene matches: 2. Germline values: CDR1 SNHLY, CDR2 FYNNEI. This CDR3 comprises 12 residues. CDR3 amino acids: CASSAGGGEQYF. DNA for the CDR3: TGTGCCAGCAGTGCGGGAGGGGGCGAGCAGTACTTC.

The chain joins TRBV29-1 to TRBJ2-3, with TRBD2 matching 10 bases. Per germline, CDR1 SQVTM and CDR2 ANQGSEA. With 5 bases clipped from V and 5 bases from J, the junction kept 10 bases outside the gene matches. The CDR3 sequence is 15 residues long. The CDR3 DNA follows: TGCAGCGTTCGTAGGATTAGCGGGGGGCTAGATACGCAGTATTTT. As protein: CSVRRISGGLDTQYF.

This clone has just a few counts. The rearrangement joins TRBV6-5 to TRBJ2-2; 9 nucleotides match TRBD2. The germline gives CDR1 MNHEY, CDR2 SVGAGI. With V trimmed by 6 bases and J by 4 bases, 6 bases remained unmatched. This CDR3 is built from 15 residues. CDR3 DNA sequence: TGTGCCAGCAGGATTAGCGGGAGTACCACCGGGGAGCTGTTTTTT. It specifies CASRISGSTTGELFF.

This chain joins TRBV5-4 and TRBJ1-2, with TRBD1 identical over 9 bases. The length of the CDR3 is 15 residues. V was clipped by 3 bases and J by 5 bases; unmatched bases: 8. Germline loops: CDR1 SGHNT, CDR2 YYREEE (reference sequence). CDR3 nucleotides: TGTGCCAGCAGCTGGGACAGGGACCCAGGTTATGGCTACACCTTC. Amino acid sequence: CASSWDRDPGYGYTF.

V usage is TRBV6-1 and J usage is TRBJ2-7, with D maybe TRBD1 (5 bases). CDR3 size: 14 residues. The germline V gene has CDR1 MNHNS and CDR2 SASEGT. The V and J ends lost 4 bases and 6 bases respectively, with 16 bases between them. CDR3 DNA: TGTGCCAGCAGTGCATTACAGGTTGGCAGCGAGCAGTACTTC. This encodes CASSALQVGSEQYF.

A word on this clone: The junction and the germline gene differ at one end; a read error may be behind it. J is TRBJ2-5 and V is TRBV7-7, with 7 bases matching TRBD2. Looked up from germline, CDR1 is SSHAT and CDR2 is FNYEAQ (reference sequence). The CDR3 covers 15 residues. The CDR3 nucleotides are TGTGCTAGCAGCGATCGCGGGAGAACCCAAGAGACCCAGTACTTC. This sequence encodes CASSDRGRTQETQYF.

The CDR3: CSVDGTGVLGNYGYTF. The CDR3 bases are TGCAGCGTTGACGGGACAGGGGTATTGGGCAACTATGGCTACACCTTC. The J gene is TRBJ1-2, the V gene TRBV29-1, with 10 bases identical to TRBD1. Per the germline V gene, CDR1 is SQVTM and CDR2 is ANQGSEA. The CDR3 spans 16 residues. V lost 3 bases to trimming and J lost 2 bases; unmatched junction nucleotides: 9.

This chain connects TRBV11-2 to TRBJ1-3; 10 nucleotides agree with TRBD1. This CDR3 has 15 residues. CDR1 is SGHAT, CDR2 FQNNGV, per germline. V shed 5 bases, J shed 4 bases, and the junction held 5 bases outside the gene matches. In DNA form, the CDR3 reads TGTGCCAGCAGCCCCGGGACAGGGGCAGGAAACACCATATATTTT. It is translated as CASSPGTGAGNTIYF.